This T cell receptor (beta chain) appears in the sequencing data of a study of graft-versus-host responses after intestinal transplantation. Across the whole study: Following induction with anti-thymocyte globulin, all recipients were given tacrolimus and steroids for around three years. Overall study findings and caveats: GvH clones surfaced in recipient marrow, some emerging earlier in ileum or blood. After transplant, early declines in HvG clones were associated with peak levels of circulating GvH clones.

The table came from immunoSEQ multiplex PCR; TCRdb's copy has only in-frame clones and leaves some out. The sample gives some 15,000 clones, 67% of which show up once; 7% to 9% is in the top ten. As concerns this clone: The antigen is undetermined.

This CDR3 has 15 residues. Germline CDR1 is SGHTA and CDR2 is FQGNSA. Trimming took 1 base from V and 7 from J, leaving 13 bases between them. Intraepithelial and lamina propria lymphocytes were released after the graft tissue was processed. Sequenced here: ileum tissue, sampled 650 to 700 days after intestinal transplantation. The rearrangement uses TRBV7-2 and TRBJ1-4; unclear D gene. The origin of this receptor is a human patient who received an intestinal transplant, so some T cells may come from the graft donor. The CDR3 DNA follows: TGTGCCAGCAGCTTAGTTAGTACCCCGGGTGAAAAACTGTTTTTT. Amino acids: CASSLVSTPGEKLFF. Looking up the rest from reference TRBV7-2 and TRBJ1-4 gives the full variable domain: GAGVSQSPSNKVTEKGKDVELRCDPISGHTALYWYRQSLGQGLEFLIYFQGNSAPDKSGLPSDRFSAERTGGSVSTLTIQRTQQEDSAVYLCASSLVSTPGEKLFFGSGTQLSVL.